These 32 T cell receptor beta chains came from one sample sequenced in a study of tumor-infiltrating lymphocytes in primary liver carcinoma (dated by TCRdb to between 2016 and 2019). Total RNA and DNA were co-extracted from approximately 20-30 mg of bulk tissue with the AllPrep DNA/RNA mini kit, without cell sorting. Sequenced using an Illumina HiSeq 2500. A constant-region primer and ProtoScript II reverse transcriptase were used to reverse-transcribe TCRbeta-specific cDNA from roughly 0.5 ug total RNA. The TCRbeta libraries were prepared through three rounds of nested multiplex PCR following a slightly modified ARM-PCR procedure. Multiplex TRBV1-TRBV30 forward primers and a Cbeta reverse primer were used in the first two PCR rounds, each of which was run for approximately 9 cycles. The public reads were run again by TCRdb, first through fastp at Q25 and then through MiXCR, and only productive beta chains were kept. Rows merge per CDR3 protein into single entries with the most common DNA and genes. Counted in this sample were about 21,000 distinct CDR3 sequences; 65% to 85% of them appeared once. Clones ranked in the top ten supply roughly 43% of the sample.

Sequenced: liver tumor tissue from sampling region 1. The cell subset or site label, as the study defines it: tumor region T1, superior pole. The receptors here all came from a man aged 35 to 55 with primary liver carcinoma and hepatitis B virus infection.

A note on this clonotype: Just one base apart from a much larger clone, this may be a read error. V usage is TRBV29-1 and J usage is TRBJ2-1, with 10 bases that match TRBD2. This CDR3 has 14 residues. The V segment lost 6 bases and the J segment 7 bases; nucleotides outside the gene matches: 9. Germline loops: CDR1 SQVTM, CDR2 ANQGSEA. The CDR3 region is CSVLKAGGSNEQFF. The CDR3 DNA reads as TGCAGCGTCCTCAAAGCGGGAGGGTCAAATGAGCAGTTCTTC.

Concerning this clonotype itself: The CDR3 does not close with the conserved phenylalanine or tryptophan, likely indicating a read error. The V gene is TRBV28, the J gene TRBJ2-3; 7 bases match TRBD1. Germline loops: CDR1 MDHEN, CDR2 SYDVKM. The CDR3 totals 14 residues. CDR3 sequence (DNA): TGTGTCAGCAGTCGGGGACAGTCCACAGATACGCAGTATATT. It encodes CVSSRGQSTDTQYI.

The sample holds many counts of this clonotype. Germline is not matched at one junction end, which may reflect a read error. The gene calls are TRBV11-2 and TRBJ2-3; D perhaps matches TRBD2 (5 bases). The CDR3 consists of 14 residues. Germline CDR1 and CDR2: SGHAT and FQNNGV. The CDR3 coding sequence is TGTGCCAGCAACTTAGAGGGCAGCAGGGATACGCAGTATTTT. This sequence encodes CASNLEGSRDTQYF.

Regarding this clonotype: An end of the junction differs from the germline gene, which may be a read error. The V and J genes are TRBV6-5 and TRBJ1-1; maybe TRBD1 (6 bases). Germline assignment: CDR1 MNHEY and CDR2 SVGAGI. This CDR3 comprises 14 residues. In DNA form, the CDR3 reads TGCGCCAGCACTTATGCTGGGGGGCGGGCTGAAGCTTTCTTT. The encoded protein is CASTYAGGRAEAFF.

To note about this clonotype: A junction end diverges from the germline sequence, so it may reflect a read error. The chain couples TRBV11-2 to TRBJ2-7, with 9 bases aligning to TRBD1. The germline V gene encodes CDR1 SGHAT and CDR2 FQNNGV. CDR3 size: 15 residues. The chain's CDR3 is CASSRGTGRTYEQYF. For the CDR3, the DNA is TGTGCCAGCAGCCGAGGGACAGGGAGAACTTACGAACAGTACTTC.

Notes on this clonotype: No conserved phenylalanine or tryptophan ends this CDR3, so it is likely a read error. The limits of the CDR3 on the DNA are not certain, so only TCRdb's listed CDR3 is given. The gene calls are TRBV21-1 and TRBJ2-7; the DNA was not compared with TRBD1, the D call given in the table. TRBV21-1 is termed a pseudogene. Termini included, the CDR3 measures 14 amino acids. This CDR3 is CANSKPGHSYEQYL.

Note on this clonotype: One end of the junction does not line up with germline, which may come from a read error. The chain joins TRBV29-1 to TRBJ2-5; a possible D gene is TRBD1 (6 bases). Germline CDR1 is SQVTM and CDR2 is ANQGSEA. The CDR3 spans 13 residues. The DNA for the CDR3 is TGCAGCGGACTCGTCCAGGGGATGGAGAGCCAGTACTTC. Its protein product is CSGLVQGMESQYF. Together with reference TRBV29-1 and TRBJ2-5, the CDR3 gives the full variable domain: SAVISQKPSRDICQRGTSLTIQCQVDSQVTMMFWYRQQPGQSLTLIATANQGSEATYESGFVIDKFPISRPNLTFSTLTVSNMSPEDSSIYLCSGLVQGMESQYFGPGTRLLVL.

Worth noting for this clonotype: At one end the junction does not follow the germline gene, possibly because of a read error. This chain uses TRBV5-6 with TRBJ2-2; 7 bases are a match to TRBD2. The CDR3 is 15 residues long. From germline, CDR1 is SGHDT and CDR2 YYEEEE. In DNA, the CDR3 is TGCGCCAGCTACGTATACGGGAGGAGTCCTGGGAAGCTGTTTTTT. Encoded protein: CASYVYGRSPGKLFF.

Points on this clonotype: Being one base from a much bigger clone, this may be a read error. The CDR3 end shows no conserved phenylalanine or tryptophan, and so a read error is likely. The chain joins TRBV4-3 to TRBJ1-6, with unresolved D. Germline V gene data show CDR1 as LGHNA and CDR2 as YSLEER. This CDR3 region has 14 residues. Written as DNA, the CDR3 is TGCGTCAGCAGCCAAGATTTTTCCGATTCACCCCTCCACCTT. This codes for CVSSQDFSDSPLHL.

This chain joins TRBV5-1 and TRBJ2-3, with D hard to call. V lost 5 bases to trimming and J lost 1 base, with 8 bases between them. The CDR3 covers 13 residues. Germline loops: CDR1 SGHRS, CDR2 YFSETQ. The DNA of the CDR3 is TGCGCCAGCAGACTCGATGGCACAGATACGCAGTATTTT. It encodes CASRLDGTDTQYF.

This clonotype has only one observation. Germline and junction disagree at one end, which may indicate a read error. The chain joins TRBV6-5 to TRBJ2-7; 12 bases match TRBD2. CDR1 is MNHEY and CDR2 is SVGAGI in the germline V gene. The length of the CDR3 is 15 residues. For the CDR3, the DNA is TGTGCCAACCATTCTAGCGGGGGGGGATCCTATGAGCAGTACTTC. Translation: CANHSSGGGSYEQYF.

In its sample, this clonotype is medium-sized. The chain carries TRBV5-1 and TRBJ2-1; 14 bases agree with TRBD2. V lost 3 bases and J lost 9; bases outside the gene matches: 5. The V gene's germline CDR1 is SGHRS and CDR2 YFSETQ. This CDR3 has 15 residues. CDR3 residues: CASSSRLAGGSEQFF. Written as DNA, the CDR3 is TGCGCCAGCAGCTCACGACTAGCGGGAGGGAGTGAGCAGTTCTTC. The variable domain in full, with the rest retrieved from reference TRBV5-1 and TRBJ2-1, is KAGVTQTPRYLIKTRGQQVTLSCSPISGHRSVSWYQQTPGQGLQFLFEYFSETQRNKGNFPGRFSGRQFSNSRSEMNVSTLELGDSALYLCASSSRLAGGSEQFFGPGTRLTVL.

Comments on this clonotype: Germline and junction disagree at one end, which may indicate a read error. The chain has TRBV14 and TRBJ1-1; D might be TRBD1 (5 bases). In germline, CDR1 is SGHDN, CDR2 FVKESK. The CDR3 totals 16 residues. DNA of the CDR3: TGTGCCAGCAGCCAAGTTGGTAGGGGAGGGAACATTGAAGCTTTCTTT. Protein: CASSQVGRGGNIEAFF.

In regard to this clonotype: This may stem from a read error, because a much larger clone lies one nucleotide away. This chain joins TRBV19 and TRBJ2-3; the D gene is possibly TRBD2 (6 bases). Per germline, CDR1 LNHDA and CDR2 SQIVND (reference sequence). The CDR3 extends over 15 amino acids. The CDR3 DNA is TGTGTCAGTAGGGGAGGAACGGGATTCACAGATACGCAGTATTTT. The encoded protein is CVSRGGTGFTDTQYF.

About this clonotype itself: Possible read error: a much larger clone is one base away. The chain joins TRBV21-1 to TRBJ2-7. TRBV21-1 is noted as a pseudogene. This CDR3 region has 14 residues. The CDR3 nucleotides are TGTGCCAGCAGCAAACCGAGACACTCCTACGAGAAGTACTTC. Translating it yields CASSKPRHSYEKYF.

This clonotype has just a few counts. This sequence joins TRBV19 and TRBJ2-1; D may be TRBD1 or TRBD2 (5 bases each). Per germline, CDR1 LNHDA and CDR2 SQIVND (reference sequence). This CDR3 region has 16 residues. V lost 1 base and J lost 4, with 14 bases in between. The CDR3 coding sequence is TGTGCCAGTAGTATAGGCTCTGGTGGGGGTTACAATGAGCAGTTCTTC. It is translated as CASSIGSGGGYNEQFF. Drawing the rest from reference TRBV19 and TRBJ2-1, the complete variable domain is DGGITQSPKYLFRKEGQNVTLSCEQNLNHDAMYWYRQDPGQGLRLIYYSQIVNDFQKGDIAEGYSVSREKKESFPLTVTSAQKNPTAFYLCASSIGSGGGYNEQFFGPGTRLTVL.

This clonotype was seen a few times. The chain is built from TRBV10-3 and TRBJ2-7; 7 bases agree with TRBD2. Per the germline V gene, CDR1 is ENHRY and CDR2 is SYGVKD. The V segment lost 5 bases and the J segment 5 bases; nucleotides outside the gene matches: 15. This CDR3 is built from 16 residues. CDR3 sequence reads: CAISKRLADRRNEQYF. As DNA, the CDR3 is TGTGCCATCAGTAAGAGGCTAGCGGACCGTCGTAACGAGCAGTACTTC.

With respect to this clonotype: Sequence at one end of the junction differs from germline and may be a read error. The chain has TRBV11-2 and TRBJ2-5; tentative D call: TRBD2 (5 bases). From germline, CDR1 is SGHAT and CDR2 FQNNGV. The CDR3 spans 18 residues. The DNA of the CDR3 is TGTGCCAACAGCTTAACGAGGCTAGCCCTCGGAAAAAAAGAGACCCAGTACTTC. Amino acids: CANSLTRLALGKKETQYF.

This clonotype was seen just once. The CDR3 end shows no conserved phenylalanine or tryptophan, and so a read error is likely. The V call is TRBV5-1, the J call TRBJ2-2; no clear D gene. This CDR3 contains 15 residues. V was trimmed by 0 bases and J by 1 base, leaving 7 bases between them. CDR1 and CDR2 from the germline V gene are SGHRS and YFSETQ. This CDR3 is CASSLDTRNTGELFS. DNA of the CDR3: TGCGCCAGCAGCTTGGACACACGGAACACCGGGGAGCTGTTTTCT.

The chain is built from TRBV10-3 and TRBJ1-5; no firm D call. There are 14 residues in the CDR3. Germline V gene sequence: CDR1 ENHRY, CDR2 SYGVKD. V was shortened by 1 base and J by 12 bases, with 16 bases between the two germline ends. The CDR3 region is CAISEYEGDPHQHF. CDR3 sequence (DNA): TGTGCCATCAGTGAGTATGAGGGCGATCCACACCAGCATTTT.

The genes are TRBV29-1 and TRBJ2-7; D is perhaps TRBD1 (5 bases). This CDR3 is 11 amino acids long. CDR1 and CDR2 from the germline V gene are SQVTM and ANQGSEA. The CDR3 loop reads CITRVVDEWYF. CDR3 coding DNA: TGCATCACCAGGGTAGTGGACGAGTGGTACTTC.

To note about this clonotype: The junction shows a germline mismatch at one end, possibly a read error. This chain links TRBV7-9 with TRBJ1-1, with D perhaps TRBD1 (5 bases). CDR1 and CDR2 (germline): SEHNR, FQNEAQ (reference sequence). This CDR3 has 13 amino acids. The CDR3 DNA reads TGTGCCGGCAGCTTAGGGGCGGGCTCCGAAGTTTTCTTT. This translates into CAGSLGAGSEVFF.

The V call is TRBV5-1, the J call TRBJ1-2; D remains ambiguous. This CDR3 has 13 residues. Trimming took off 5 bases at V and 8 bases at J, with 16 bases between the two ends. Germline loops: CDR1 SGHRS, CDR2 YFSETQ. CDR3 in amino acids: CASSSTSVIGYTF. As DNA, the CDR3 is TGCGCCAGCAGTTCTACCAGCGTTATCGGCTACACCTTC.

This clonotype was counted ten times or more. This CDR3 is CASSGQMNTEAFF. In DNA, the CDR3 is TGTGCCAGCAGTGGGCAGATGAACACTGAAGCTTTCTTT. The J gene is TRBJ1-1, the V gene TRBV2; D remains ambiguous. The germline CDR1 and CDR2 sequences are SNHLY and FYNNEI. The length of the CDR3 is 13 residues. V was pared by 4 bases and J by 0 bases, with 6 bases between.

As for this clonotype: One end of the junction varies from germline; a read error may be responsible. The CDR3 coding sequence is TGCGCCAGCAGCATGGCGGGGATGGAGACCCACTACTTC. It specifies CASSMAGMETHYF. The rearrangement joins TRBV5-1 to TRBJ2-5, with D possibly matching TRBD2 (6 bases). The CDR3 is made up of 13 amino acids. Germline CDR1 is SGHRS and CDR2 is YFSETQ.

On this clonotype itself: Since no conserved phenylalanine or tryptophan closes the CDR3, a read error is the likely cause. This sequence joins TRBV11-2 and TRBJ2-3, with D perhaps matching TRBD2 (5 bases). The CDR3 covers 15 residues. Germline loops: CDR1 SGHAT, CDR2 FQNNGV. The CDR3 region has the DNA TGTGCCAGCAGCTTGTACGTTGGGAGTCCGGATATGCAGTATTAT. It is translated as CASSLYVGSPDMQYY.

This clonotype has more than one count but fewer than ten. This CDR3 is missing its conserved last phenylalanine or tryptophan, likely due to a read error. The V and J genes are TRBV5-5 and TRBJ2-3; D gene ambiguous. CDR1 is SGHKS, CDR2 YYEKEE, per germline (reference sequence). Trimming cost V 2 bases and J 6 bases, with 7 bases left between them. This CDR3 is 12 amino acids long. In nucleotides, the CDR3 is TGTGCCAGCAGCTTTGGACCCGATACGCAGTATCTT. Residues: CASSFGPDTQYL.

This clonotype has a single count. At one end the junction does not follow the germline gene, possibly because of a read error. The chain links TRBV29-1 to TRBJ2-1; no clear D gene. Per the germline V gene, CDR1 is SQVTM and CDR2 is ANQGSEA. This CDR3 has 13 amino acids. The CDR3 DNA reads TGTAGCCTTCCACTGCCCCTGAGCAATGAGCAGTTCTTC. The encoded protein is CSLPLPLSNEQFF.

This clonotype showed up many times. The V and J genes are TRBV15 and TRBJ1-6; 7 bases map to TRBD1. Germline V gene lookup returns CDR1 LNHNV and CDR2 YYDKDF (reference sequence). The CDR3 is 15 amino acids. V lost 1 base to trimming and J lost 8 bases; unmatched junction nucleotides: 5. CDR3 sequence: CATSRADRVYSPLHF. The CDR3 region has the DNA TGTGCCACCAGCAGAGCAGACAGGGTTTATTCACCCCTCCACTTT.

DNA of the CDR3: TGTGCCAGCAGCTTGGTAGCGGGAGTCCAGATCGGGCCCACAGATACGCAGTATTTT. The encoded protein is CASSLVAGVQIGPTDTQYF. V gene TRBV5-4 combines with J gene TRBJ2-3; 9 nucleotides align to TRBD2. The CDR3 has 19 amino acids. J gave up 2 bases and V 0 bases, and 13 bases lay outside the gene matches. Germline CDR1 is SGHNT and CDR2 is YYREEE (reference sequence). Combining the CDR3 with reference TRBV5-4 and TRBJ2-3 gives the whole variable domain ETGVTQSPTHLIKTRGQQVTLRCSSQSGHNTVSWYQQALGQGPQFIFQYYREEENGRGNFPPRFSGLQFPNYSSELNVNALELDDSALYLCASSLVAGVQIGPTDTQYFGPGTRLTVL.

This clonotype was counted a single time. One end of the junction is discordant with germline, which a read error may explain. The chain links TRBV10-3 to TRBJ2-7, with D perhaps matching TRBD2 (5 bases). The CDR3 contains 14 residues. Germline V gives CDR1 ENHRY, CDR2 SYGVKD. CDR3 sequence: CAISDTRGFGEQHF. CDR3 in DNA: TGTGCCATCAGTGACACCCGGGGTTTCGGGGAGCAGCACTTC.

Comments on this clonotype: Germline is not matched at one junction end, which may reflect a read error. The genes are TRBV6-5 and TRBJ1-6; possible D gene TRBD1, 5 bases. Germline V gene data show CDR1 as MNHEY and CDR2 as SVGAGI. The CDR3 length is 13 residues. CDR3: CASSLGANSPLQF. DNA of the CDR3: TGTGCCAGCAGCCTCGGGGCCAATTCACCCCTCCAATTT.